This T cell receptor beta chain was identified during a study of cytomegalovirus exposure and HLA in healthy donors. Study in general: The roughly 110 validation repertoires matched the 500 to 750 first-cohort repertoires in platform, a later analysis reported.

Here immunoSEQ multiplex PCR was the method, and the copy in TCRdb shows in-frame clones only, minus some. Of 90,000 to 150,000 clones detected, 88% appear once; the ten largest clones hold about 6%. About this clone itself: As yet, its antigen is unknown.

From the 120-subject validation cohort, which was separate from the roughly 700-subject first cohort, the donors were drawn. Broader study findings: Usually a TCR sequence was rare, but some public TCRs were found in many donors. The study listed roughly 150 cytomegalovirus-associated TCR beta chains.

The sequenced sample was PBMCs. The receptor's source is a woman aged 18 to 35 in good health and CMV-seropositive.

The CDR3 is CASSVLSSGAGGDTQYF. The DNA of the CDR3 is TGTGCCAGCAGCGTACTCTCTAGCGGGGCCGGGGGGGATACGCAGTATTTT. This chain links TRBV9 with TRBJ2-3; TRBD2 matches 9 bases. CDR3 length: 17 amino acids. Germline-derived CDR1 and CDR2 are SGDLS and YYNGEE. The V gene end was trimmed by 1 base and the J gene end by 6 bases; junction bases not matched to a gene: 12.